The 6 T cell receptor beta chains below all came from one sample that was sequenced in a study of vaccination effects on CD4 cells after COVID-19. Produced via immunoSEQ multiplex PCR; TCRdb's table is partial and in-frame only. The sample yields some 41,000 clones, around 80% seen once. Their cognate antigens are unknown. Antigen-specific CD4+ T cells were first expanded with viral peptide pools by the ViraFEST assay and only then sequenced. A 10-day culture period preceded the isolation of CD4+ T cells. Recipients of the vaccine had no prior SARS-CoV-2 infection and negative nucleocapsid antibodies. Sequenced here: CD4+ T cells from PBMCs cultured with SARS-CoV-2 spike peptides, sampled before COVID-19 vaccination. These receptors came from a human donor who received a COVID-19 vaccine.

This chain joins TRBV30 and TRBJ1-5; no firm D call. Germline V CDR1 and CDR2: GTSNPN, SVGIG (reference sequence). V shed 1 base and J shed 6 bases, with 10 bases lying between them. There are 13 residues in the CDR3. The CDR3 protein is CAWSGTRVQPQHF. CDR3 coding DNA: TGTGCCTGGAGTGGTACTAGGGTTCAGCCCCAGCATTTT.

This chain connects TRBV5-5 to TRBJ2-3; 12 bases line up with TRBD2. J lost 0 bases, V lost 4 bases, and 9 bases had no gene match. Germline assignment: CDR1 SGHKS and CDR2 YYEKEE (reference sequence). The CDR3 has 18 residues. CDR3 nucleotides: TGTGCCAGCAGCCGAAGACTAGCGGGGGAGACTAGCACAGATACGCAGTATTTT. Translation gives CASSRRLAGETSTDTQYF. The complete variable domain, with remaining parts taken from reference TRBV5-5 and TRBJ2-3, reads DAGVTQSPTHLIKTRGQQVTLRCSPISGHKSVSWYQQVLGQGPQFIFQYYEKEERGRGNFPDRFSARQFPNYSSELNVNALLLGDSALYLCASSRRLAGETSTDTQYFGPGTRLTVL.

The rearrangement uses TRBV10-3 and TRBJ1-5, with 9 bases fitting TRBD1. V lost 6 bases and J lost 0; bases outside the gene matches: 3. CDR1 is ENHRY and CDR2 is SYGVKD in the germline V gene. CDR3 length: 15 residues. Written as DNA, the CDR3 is TGTGCCATCAGACCGGGACAGGGTAGCAATCAGCCCCAGCATTTT. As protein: CAIRPGQGSNQPQHF.

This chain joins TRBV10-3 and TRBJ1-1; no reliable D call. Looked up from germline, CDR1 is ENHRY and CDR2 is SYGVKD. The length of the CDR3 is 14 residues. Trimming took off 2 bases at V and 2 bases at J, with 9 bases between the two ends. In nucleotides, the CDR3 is TGTGCCATCAGTGAGGCGGTAGGAAACACTGAAGCTTTCTTT. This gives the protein CAISEAVGNTEAFF.

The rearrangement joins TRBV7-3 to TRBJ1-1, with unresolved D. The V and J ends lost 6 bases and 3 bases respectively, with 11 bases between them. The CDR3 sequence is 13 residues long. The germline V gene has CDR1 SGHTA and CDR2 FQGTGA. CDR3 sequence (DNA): TGTGCCAGCAGACTTTCGAGGGACACTGAAGCTTTCTTT. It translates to CASRLSRDTEAFF.

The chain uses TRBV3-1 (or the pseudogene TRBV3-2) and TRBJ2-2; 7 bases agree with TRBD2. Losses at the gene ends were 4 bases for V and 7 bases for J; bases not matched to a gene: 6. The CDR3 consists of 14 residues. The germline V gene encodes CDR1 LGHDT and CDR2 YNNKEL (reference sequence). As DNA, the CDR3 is TGTGCCAGCAGCCGGACTAGTCAGGTCGGGGAGCTGTTTTTT. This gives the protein CASSRTSQVGELFF.